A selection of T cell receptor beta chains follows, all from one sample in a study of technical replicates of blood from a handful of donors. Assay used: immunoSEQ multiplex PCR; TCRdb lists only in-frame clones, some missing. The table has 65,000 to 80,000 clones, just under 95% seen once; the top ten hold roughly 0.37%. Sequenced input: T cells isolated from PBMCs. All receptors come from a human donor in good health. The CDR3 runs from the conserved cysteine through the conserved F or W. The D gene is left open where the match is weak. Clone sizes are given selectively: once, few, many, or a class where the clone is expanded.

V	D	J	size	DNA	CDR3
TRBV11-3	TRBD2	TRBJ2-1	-	TGTGCCAGCAGCTTATATCGGACTAGCGTGTCGGGTGAGCAGTTCTTC	CASSLYRTSVSGEQFF
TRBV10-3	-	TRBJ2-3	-	TGTGCCATCAGTGTTCAAGATACGCAGTATTTT	CAISVQDTQYF
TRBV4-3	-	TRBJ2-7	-	TGCGCCAGCAGCCAAGATACCCGCCTCTATTCCGAGCAGTACTTC	CASSQDTRLYSEQYF
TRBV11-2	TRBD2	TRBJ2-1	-	TGTGCCAGCAGACTAGCGGGAGGGCCCCATGAGCAGTTCTTC	CASRLAGGPHEQFF
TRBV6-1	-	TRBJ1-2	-	TGTGCCAGCAGTGAAACGGGAAGTAGGGGCTACACCTTC	CASSETGSRGYTF
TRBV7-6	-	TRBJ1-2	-	TGTGCCAGCAGCTTATTCTCCAGGCCTCTCGATGGCTACACCTTC	CASSLFSRPLDGYTF
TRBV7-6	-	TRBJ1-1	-	TGTGCCAGCAGCCCAGGGAGGGTGAACACTGAAGCTTTCTTT	CASSPGRVNTEAFF
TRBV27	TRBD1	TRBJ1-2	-	TGTGCCATTCATCTATGGGACCGGGGACAGAACTATGGCTACACCTTC	CAIHLWDRGQNYGYTF
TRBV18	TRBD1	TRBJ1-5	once	TGTGCCAGCTCACCACGCACAGGGGGCTTCCAGCCCCAGCATTTT	CASSPRTGGFQPQHF
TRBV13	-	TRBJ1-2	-	TGTGCCAGCAGCTTAGCTCCTGGGTCAGACTTTAGCTACACCTTC	CASSLAPGSDFSYTF
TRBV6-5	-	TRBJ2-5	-	TGTGCCAGCAGCCGAGACCGGGCCAGGGGAGAGACCCAGTACTTC	CASSRDRARGETQYF
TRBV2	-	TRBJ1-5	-	TGTGCCAGCAGGGGTAACGGACAGAACAATCAGCCCCAGCATTTT	CASRGNGQNNQPQHF
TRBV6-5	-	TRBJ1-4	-	TGTGCCAGCAGTTACAGAGGATCGGAAAAACTGTTTTTT	CASSYRGSEKLFF
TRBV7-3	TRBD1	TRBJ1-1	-	TGTGCCAGCAGCTCACAGGGGCAGAACACTGAAGCTTTCTTT	CASSSQGQNTEAFF
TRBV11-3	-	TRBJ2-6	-	TGTGCCAGCAGCCCAGGCGACTCTGGGGCCAACGTCCTGACTTTC	CASSPGDSGANVLTF
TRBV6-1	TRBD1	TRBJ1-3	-	TGTGCCAGCAGCGTACAGGGGGGCTCTGGAAACACCATATATTTT	CASSVQGGSGNTIYF
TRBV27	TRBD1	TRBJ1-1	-	TGTGCCAGCAGTACAGGGGGTGGCACTGAAGCTTTCTTT	CASSTGGGTEAFF
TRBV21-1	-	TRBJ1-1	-	TGTGCCAGCAGCAGGTTACAGGGACCTGAAGCTTTCTTT	CASSRLQGPEAFF
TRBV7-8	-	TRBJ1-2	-	TGTGCCAGCAGCTTAGATCTTAACTATGGCTACACCTTC	CASSLDLNYGYTF
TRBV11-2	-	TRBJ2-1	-	TGTGCCAGCAGCTTAGCCAGCGGGCACGAGCAGTTCTTC	CASSLASGHEQFF
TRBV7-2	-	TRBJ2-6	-	TGTGCCAGCAGCTTAAGTCCTACCTCTGGGGCCAACGTCCTGACTTTC	CASSLSPTSGANVLTF
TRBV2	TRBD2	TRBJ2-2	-	TGTGCCGCCAGTGGACTAGCTTCGAACACCGGGGAGCTGTTTTTT	CAASGLASNTGELFF
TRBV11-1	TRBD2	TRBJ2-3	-	TGTGCCAGCAGCTTACTAGCGGGAGCAGATACGCAGTATTTT	CASSLLAGADTQYF
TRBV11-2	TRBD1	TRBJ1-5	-	TGTGCCAGCAGCGACAGGGATAGCAATCAGCCCCAGCATTTT	CASSDRDSNQPQHF
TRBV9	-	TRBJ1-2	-	TGTGCCAGCAGTGAGCTAACAGATAACTATGGCTACACCTTC	CASSELTDNYGYTF
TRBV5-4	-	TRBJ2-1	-	TGTGCCAGCAGCCCCGATGCGTGGTCCCTCAATGAGCAGTTCTTC	CASSPDAWSLNEQFF
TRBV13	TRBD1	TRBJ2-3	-	TGTGCCAGCAGGCCGCTTGGGGACAGGGGGCGTGGGGGAGATACGCAGTATTTT	CASRPLGDRGRGGDTQYF
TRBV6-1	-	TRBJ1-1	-	TGTGCCAGCAGGGAGACGGTGAACACTGAAGCTTTCTTT	CASRETVNTEAFF
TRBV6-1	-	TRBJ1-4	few	TGTGCCAGCAGTGATGCGAGGGTTAATGAAAAACTGTTTTTT	CASSDARVNEKLFF
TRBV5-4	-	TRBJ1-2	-	TGTGCCAGCAGCTGGCCGGGTAGCATTAACTATGGCTACACCTTC	CASSWPGSINYGYTF
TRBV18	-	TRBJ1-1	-	TGTGCCAGCTCACCACCGGTCGACAGGAACACTGAAGCTTTCTTT	CASSPPVDRNTEAFF
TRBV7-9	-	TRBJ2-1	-	TGTGCCAGCAGCTTAGCCCTCGGGAGTAGCTACAATGAGCAGTTCTTC	CASSLALGSSYNEQFF
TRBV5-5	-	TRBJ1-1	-	TGTGCCAGCAGCTTGTCGCTCAGTATGAACACTGAAGCTTTCTTT	CASSLSLSMNTEAFF
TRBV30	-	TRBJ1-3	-	TGTGCCTCTCTGCGGGGGGGCAACACCATATATTTT	CASLRGGNTIYF
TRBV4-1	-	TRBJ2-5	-	TGCGCCAGCAGCCAAGGCAGGGCGAGGGAGACCCAGTACTTC	CASSQGRARETQYF
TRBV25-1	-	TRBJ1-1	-	TGTGCCAGCAGTGAAGTCGGCGGACAGCTATTGAACACTGAAGCTTTCTTT	CASSEVGGQLLNTEAFF
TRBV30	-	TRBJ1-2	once	TGTGCCTGGAGTGTATTGATAGGGGGTGGCTACACCTTC	CAWSVLIGGGYTF
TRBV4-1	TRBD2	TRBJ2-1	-	TGCGCCAGCAGCCAGGGCCTAGCGGGAGTATTCCTTAATGAGCAGTTCTTC	CASSQGLAGVFLNEQFF
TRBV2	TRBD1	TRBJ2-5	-	TGTGCCAGCAGTCGGGACAGGGGGCGAGAGACCCAGTACTTC	CASSRDRGRETQYF
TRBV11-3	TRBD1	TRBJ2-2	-	TGTGCCAGCACCCGGACAGGGGACACCGGGGAGCTGTTTTTT	CASTRTGDTGELFF
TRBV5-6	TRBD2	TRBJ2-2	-	TGTGCCAGCAGCCCATTAACTCGACTAGCGCAAAACACCGGGGAGCTGTTTTTT	CASSPLTRLAQNTGELFF
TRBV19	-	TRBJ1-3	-	TGTGCCAGTAGTTCTTCTGTCTCTGGAAACACCATATATTTT	CASSSSVSGNTIYF
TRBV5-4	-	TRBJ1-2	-	TGTGCCAGCAGCTTGAGGGACATAAACTATGGCTACACCTTC	CASSLRDINYGYTF
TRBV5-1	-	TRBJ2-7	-	TGCGCCAGCAGCTTGAGGGGCGGCTACGAGCAGTACTTC	CASSLRGGYEQYF
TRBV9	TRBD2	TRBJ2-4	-	TGTGCCAGCAGCCAAAGTCCTAGCGGGCGCGTATTAGCCAAAAACATTCAGTACTTC	CASSQSPSGRVLAKNIQYF
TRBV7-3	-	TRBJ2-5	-	TGTGCCAGCAGCTTAATAGGTCGGACTGTTCAAGAGACCCAGTACTTC	CASSLIGRTVQETQYF
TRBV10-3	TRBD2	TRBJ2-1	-	TGTGCCATCAGTGAGGGGCTTGGAACTAGCGGGATGAGGAATGAGCAGTTCTTC	CAISEGLGTSGMRNEQFF
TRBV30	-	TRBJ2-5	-	TGTGCCTGGAGTGACCTACGGGGGAAGACCCAGTACTTC	CAWSDLRGKTQYF
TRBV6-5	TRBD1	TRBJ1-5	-	TGTGCCAGCAGCCGACAGGGAGGAGGCAATCAGCCCCAGCATTTT	CASSRQGGGNQPQHF
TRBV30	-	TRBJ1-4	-	TGTGCCTGGAGTGTATATACTGCTGAAAAACTGTTTTTT	CAWSVYTAEKLFF
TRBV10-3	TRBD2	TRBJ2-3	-	TGTGCCATCAGTGAGCACCCCGCCCCTAGCGGGGGGACAGATACGCAGTATTTT	CAISEHPAPSGGTDTQYF
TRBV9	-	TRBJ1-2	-	TGTGCCAGCAGCCTCGGGAGATTTGGCTACACCTTC	CASSLGRFGYTF